A single sample gave rise to the 30 T cell receptor beta chains below, sequenced in a study of blood T cell repertoires in COVID-19. The repertoire was sequenced with immunoSEQ multiplex PCR; TCRdb's copy has only in-frame clones and lacks some. In the table there are about 200,000 clones, approximately 86% of which are singletons. Sample: peripheral blood. The origin of the receptors is a man in his sixties with COVID-19, enrolled during active disease.

This chain connects TRBV30 to TRBJ1-3; D ambiguous. The CDR3 totals 15 residues. V gave up 5 bases and J gave up 1 base, with 15 bases separating them. Germline assignment: CDR1 GTSNPN and CDR2 SVGIG (reference sequence). In nucleotides, the CDR3 is TGTGCCTGGTACATTGGGCTTCCATCTGGAAACACCATATATTTT. Amino acid sequence: CAWYIGLPSGNTIYF.

This clone turned up a few times. CDR3 in amino acids: CASSDKGVREQYF. The CDR3 region has the DNA TGCGCCAGCAGTGATAAAGGGGTGCGCGAGCAGTACTTC. The chain employs TRBV10-1 and TRBJ2-7; perhaps TRBD1 as D (5 bases). The CDR3 extends over 13 amino acids. Germline CDR1 is WNHNN and CDR2 is SYGVQD (reference sequence). The germline V and J ends were trimmed by 3 bases and 6 bases, with 12 bases remaining between them.

This chain connects TRBV28 to TRBJ1-1; a possible D gene is TRBD1 (5 bases). V was pared by 3 bases and J by 6 bases, with 20 bases between. Germline V CDR1 and CDR2: MDHEN, SYDVKM. The CDR3 runs 16 residues. In DNA form, the CDR3 reads TGTGCCAGCAGTTTCCCTACCAAGGGGAGGAGGGCTGAAGCTTTCTTT. It translates to CASSFPTKGRRAEAFF.

The chain is built from TRBV15 and TRBJ1-1; the match to TRBD1 covers 7 bases. V lost 3 bases and J lost 4; bases outside the gene matches: 5. CDR1 is LNHNV and CDR2 is YYDKDF in the germline V gene (reference sequence). This CDR3 is built from 14 residues. Written as DNA, the CDR3 is TGTGCCACCAGCAGGAACAGGGGTGGCACTGAAGCTTTCTTT. It yields the protein CATSRNRGGTEAFF.

About this clone itself: The same CDR3 also results from other DNA sequences found in this sample. The genes are TRBV18 and TRBJ1-1; D ambiguous. CDR1 is KGHSH, CDR2 LQKENI, per germline. V was trimmed by 1 base and J by 0 bases, leaving 6 bases between them. The CDR3 spans 14 residues. In DNA, the CDR3 is TGTGCCAGCTCACCACGGGCTCTGAACACTGAAGCTTTCTTT. Residues: CASSPRALNTEAFF. The whole variable domain, filled in from reference TRBV18 and TRBJ1-1, reads NAGVMQNPRHLVRRRGQEARLRCSPMKGHSHVYWYRQLPEEGLKFMVYLQKENIIDESGMPKERFSAEFPKEGPSILRIQQVVRGDSAAYFCASSPRALNTEAFFGQGTRLTVV.

The V call is TRBV20-1, the J call TRBJ2-3; 9 bases match TRBD1. CDR3 length: 15 residues. V lost 3 bases, J lost 2 bases, and 6 bases stayed unmatched. The germline gives CDR1 DFQATT, CDR2 SNEGSKA (reference sequence). CDR3 region: CSASPRTGATDTQYF. Here the CDR3 DNA reads TGCAGTGCTAGTCCCAGGACAGGGGCCACAGATACGCAGTATTTT.

This clone was seen just once. This chain joins TRBV6-5 and TRBJ1-2, with D hard to call. Germline CDR1 is MNHEY and CDR2 is SVGAGI. V was shortened by 0 bases and J by 7 bases, with 12 bases between the two germline ends. The CDR3 is 14 amino acids. In DNA, the CDR3 is TGTGCCAGCAGTTACTCGAGGAGTCAAGGTGGCTACACCTTC. Its translation: CASSYSRSQGGYTF.

This clone appeared a few times. The chain is built from TRBV5-6 and TRBJ1-3, with 7 bases that match TRBD1. The CDR3 is 14 residues long. Germline trimming cut 4 bases from V and 4 bases from J; bases unmatched to any gene: 5. Germline V gives CDR1 SGHDT, CDR2 YYEEEE. Here the CDR3 DNA reads TGTGCCAGCAGCCCGACAGGGCGCGGAAACACCATATATTTT. It encodes CASSPTGRGNTIYF.

The chain links TRBV9 to TRBJ1-4; TRBD1 might be the D (5 bases). The CDR3 loop spans 16 amino acids. V was pared by 1 base and J by 4 bases, with 14 bases between. Germline V gene lookup returns CDR1 SGDLS and CDR2 YYNGEE. The CDR3 coding sequence is TGTGCCAGCAGCGTATCGCCCACAGGATATAATGAAAAACTGTTTTTT. Encoded protein: CASSVSPTGYNEKLFF.

The V and J genes are TRBV4-2 and TRBJ2-7, with 13 bases aligning to TRBD2. The CDR3 covers 15 residues. Germline V CDR1 and CDR2: LGHNA, YNFKEQ. Trimming cost V 1 base and J 7 bases; bases outside gene matches: 4. The DNA for the CDR3 is TGTGCCAGCAGCCAAGGACTAGCGGGAGGTCGTGAGCAGTACTTC. This codes for CASSQGLAGGREQYF.

The chain joins TRBV5-1 to TRBJ1-5, with 7 bases that match TRBD1. The V and J ends lost 2 bases and 3 bases, in that order; junction bases with no gene match: 5. The CDR3 covers 15 residues. Germline CDR1 SGHRS, CDR2 YFSETQ. The CDR3 region is CASSLGTELNQPQHF. The DNA for the CDR3 is TGCGCCAGCAGCTTAGGGACAGAACTCAATCAGCCCCAGCATTTT.

V usage is TRBV4-2 and J usage is TRBJ1-6, with TRBD1 matching over 7 bases. The germline CDR1 and CDR2 sequences are LGHNA and YNFKEQ. With V trimmed by 5 bases and J by 5 bases, 6 bases remained unmatched. This CDR3 spans 15 amino acids. CDR3 sequence reads: CASSSQGTDNSPLHF. CDR3 sequence (DNA): TGTGCCAGCAGCTCACAGGGGACGGATAATTCACCCCTCCACTTT.

The DNA for the CDR3 is TGTGCCAGCAGCCAGGGATCCACCATGAACACTGAAGCTTTCTTT. It specifies CASSQGSTMNTEAFF. This chain joins TRBV7-2 and TRBJ1-1; D is possibly TRBD1 (5 bases). CDR1 SGHTA and CDR2 FQGNSA come from the germline V gene. This CDR3 region has 15 residues. V lost 5 bases and J 0 bases, leaving 13 bases between the germline ends.

The V call is TRBV7-2, the J call TRBJ1-1; TRBD1 agrees at 7 bases. CDR1 is SGHTA and CDR2 is FQGNSA in the germline V gene. Germline trimming cut 3 bases from V and 4 bases from J; bases unmatched to any gene: 5. The CDR3 extends over 14 amino acids. The CDR3 reads CASSFPGTVTEAFF. In nucleotides, the CDR3 is TGTGCCAGCAGCTTCCCCGGGACAGTCACTGAAGCTTTCTTT.

This clone was observed once. The chain has TRBV30 and TRBJ1-2; D perhaps matches TRBD1 (5 bases). Germline values: CDR1 GTSNPN, CDR2 SVGIG (reference sequence). V shed 0 bases and J shed 6 bases, with 14 bases lying between them. CDR3 length: 14 residues. CDR3 sequence reads: CAWSVLPGPHGYTF. CDR3 in DNA: TGTGCCTGGAGTGTACTGCCAGGGCCCCATGGCTACACCTTC.

The chain recombines TRBV18 with TRBJ1-6; the D gene is possibly TRBD1 (5 bases). The CDR3 contains 15 residues. Trimming removed 3 bases from V and 7 bases from J, with 13 bases in between. Germline CDR1 and CDR2: KGHSH and LQKENI. In nucleotides, the CDR3 is TGTGCCAGCTCACCCTTGGGGACTGACAATTCACCCCTCCACTTT. Translated: CASSPLGTDNSPLHF. The full variable domain, completed using reference TRBV18 and TRBJ1-6, is NAGVMQNPRHLVRRRGQEARLRCSPMKGHSHVYWYRQLPEEGLKFMVYLQKENIIDESGMPKERFSAEFPKEGPSILRIQQVVRGDSAAYFCASSPLGTDNSPLHFGNGTRLTVT.

The V and J genes are TRBV2 and TRBJ1-1; 8 nucleotides align to TRBD1. CDR3 size: 15 residues. Germline V gives CDR1 SNHLY, CDR2 FYNNEI. V lost 3 bases and J lost 1; bases outside the gene matches: 4. The CDR3 sequence: CASSEQGAWNTEAFF. DNA for the CDR3: TGTGCCAGCAGTGAGCAGGGGGCTTGGAACACTGAAGCTTTCTTT.

This clone was detected only once. The V and J genes are TRBV19 and TRBJ1-1; 9 bases map to TRBD1. With 6 bases clipped from V and 6 bases from J, the junction kept 11 bases outside the gene matches. Germline values: CDR1 LNHDA, CDR2 SQIVND (reference sequence). The CDR3 sequence is 15 residues long. In nucleotides, the CDR3 is TGTGCCAGTAGGCGGACAGGGGCCCTACCGGCTGAAGCTTTCTTT. This codes for CASRRTGALPAEAFF.

V and J are TRBV5-1 and TRBJ1-4; D is unresolved. Germline values: CDR1 SGHRS, CDR2 YFSETQ. Trimming took 2 bases from V and 8 from J, leaving 19 bases between them. CDR3 length: 16 residues. The CDR3 is CASSFVQASGVEKLFF. Written as DNA, the CDR3 is TGCGCCAGCAGCTTTGTTCAGGCTTCCGGGGTCGAAAAACTGTTTTTT.

CDR3: CASSLMDRGNSPLHF. CDR3 nucleotide sequence: TGTGCCAGCAGTTTAATGGACAGGGGTAATTCACCCCTCCACTTT. The chain has TRBV27 and TRBJ1-6; 9 positions agree with TRBD1. CDR1 MNHEY and CDR2 SMNVEV come from the germline V gene (reference sequence). With V trimmed by 2 bases and J by 6 bases, 2 bases remained unmatched. The CDR3 covers 15 residues.

This clone was picked up a small number of times. This rearrangement joins TRBV5-6 to TRBJ1-2; TRBD1 might be the D (5 bases). V was shortened by 3 bases and J by 5 bases, with 11 bases between the two germline ends. The germline CDR1 and CDR2 sequences are SGHDT and YYEEEE. There are 13 residues in the CDR3. The CDR3 bases are TGTGCCAGCAGCTCGTGGGGCCTTTATGGCTACACCTTC. Protein sequence: CASSSWGLYGYTF.

The genes are TRBV5-1 and TRBJ2-1; maybe TRBD2 (5 bases). Trimming removed 4 bases from V and 0 bases from J, with 11 bases in between. Germline values: CDR1 SGHRS, CDR2 YFSETQ. The CDR3 loop spans 15 amino acids. CDR3 amino acids: CASSPGGFSYNEQFF. The CDR3 coding sequence is TGCGCCAGCAGCCCCGGAGGCTTCTCCTACAATGAGCAGTTCTTC.

V gene TRBV10-3 combines with J gene TRBJ1-1, with D maybe TRBD1 (6 bases). The V gene lost 7 bases and the J gene lost 4 bases, with 16 bases spanning the gap. The CDR3 loop spans 14 amino acids. Germline V gene data show CDR1 as ENHRY and CDR2 as SYGVKD. Written as DNA, the CDR3 is TGTGCCATCAAAAACCCAGGGGAGGGCACTGAAGCTTTCTTT. Protein sequence: CAIKNPGEGTEAFF.

The chain carries TRBV10-3 and TRBJ2-7; 12 bases map to TRBD2. CDR1 is ENHRY and CDR2 is SYGVKD in the germline V gene. The CDR3 totals 14 residues. V shed 4 bases and J 7 bases; nucleotides not matched to a gene: 5. CDR3 amino acids: CAISGPSGRGEQYF. The CDR3 DNA reads as TGTGCCATCAGTGGTCCTAGCGGGAGGGGGGAGCAGTACTTC.

This clone was seen once. The chain is built from TRBV11-3 and TRBJ1-1; 7 nucleotides match TRBD1. V lost 5 bases, J lost 1 base, and 1 base stayed unmatched. Germline V CDR1 and CDR2: SGHNT, YENEEA. The CDR3 consists of 13 residues. The CDR3 nucleotides are TGTGCCAGCAGCCACAGGGGGAACACTGAAGCTTTCTTT. It translates to CASSHRGNTEAFF.

The chain uses TRBV14 and TRBJ1-2; D remains unclear. This CDR3 region has 14 residues. Germline V gene lookup returns CDR1 SGHDN and CDR2 FVKESK. Trimming stripped 0 bases from V and 1 base from J, with 6 bases between. The CDR3 nucleotides read TGTGCCAGCAGCCAAGATACGGTTAACTATGGCTACACCTTC. Amino acids: CASSQDTVNYGYTF.

The J gene is TRBJ2-3, the V gene TRBV5-1, with D possibly matching TRBD2 (6 bases). This CDR3 comprises 14 residues. Germline V gives CDR1 SGHRS, CDR2 YFSETQ. Trimming removed 3 bases at V and 0 bases at J, with 8 bases between. The CDR3 nucleotides are TGCGCCAGCAGCTCCACTAGCAGCACAGATACGCAGTATTTT. It codes for CASSSTSSTDTQYF.

DNA for the CDR3: TGCGCCAGCAGCTTTTCAGGGCTCTCTGGCTACACCTTC. Translated: CASSFSGLSGYTF. The chain has TRBV5-1 and TRBJ1-2, with D perhaps matching TRBD1 (5 bases). The CDR3 consists of 13 residues. Germline V gene data show CDR1 as SGHRS and CDR2 as YFSETQ. Trimming shortened V by 2 bases and J by 7 bases, and 12 bases separated the two germline ends.

This clone was picked up one time. This sequence joins TRBV6-5 and TRBJ2-1; D possibly corresponds to TRBD1 (6 bases). Trimming cost V 6 bases and J 8 bases, with 17 bases left between them. The CDR3 has 14 residues. Germline V gene lookup returns CDR1 MNHEY and CDR2 SVGAGI. CDR3 DNA: TGTGCCAGCAGAGCCACACAGGGCCTGCATGAGCAGTTCTTC. Translating gives CASRATQGLHEQFF.

V is TRBV30 and J is TRBJ1-1; D unclear. Trimming shortened V by 0 bases and J by 1 base, and 9 bases separated the two germline ends. The CDR3 length is 14 residues. Germline loops: CDR1 GTSNPN, CDR2 SVGIG (reference sequence). Here the CDR3 DNA reads TGTGCCTGGAGTGTAAATGGGAGGAACACTGAAGCTTTCTTT. Amino acid sequence: CAWSVNGRNTEAFF. Full variable domain (outside the CDR3, taken from reference TRBV30 and TRBJ1-1): SQTIHQWPATLVQPVGSPLSLECTVEGTSNPNLYWYRQAAGRGLQLLFYSVGIGQISSEVPQNLSASRPQDRQFILSSKKLLLSDSGFYLCAWSVNGRNTEAFFGQGTRLTVV.